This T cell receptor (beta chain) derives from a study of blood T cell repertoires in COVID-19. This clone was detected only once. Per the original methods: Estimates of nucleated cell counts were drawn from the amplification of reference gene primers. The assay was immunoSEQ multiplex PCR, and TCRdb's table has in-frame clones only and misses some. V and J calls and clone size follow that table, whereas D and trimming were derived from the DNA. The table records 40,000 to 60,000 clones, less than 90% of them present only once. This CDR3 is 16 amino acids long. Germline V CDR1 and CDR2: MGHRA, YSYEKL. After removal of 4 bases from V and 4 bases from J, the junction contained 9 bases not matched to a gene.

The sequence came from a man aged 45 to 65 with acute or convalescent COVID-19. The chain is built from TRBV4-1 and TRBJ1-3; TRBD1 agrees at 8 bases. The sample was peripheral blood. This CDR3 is CASSLTDRGYGNTIYF. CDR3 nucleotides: TGCGCCAGCAGCCTAACAGACAGGGGATACGGAAACACCATATATTTT.